This T cell receptor beta chain was found in a study (dated by TCRdb to between 2014 and 2016). About the study as a whole: The study set out to test whether tumor-infiltrating Tregs in breast cancer get recruited from blood Tregs or are instead converted in situ from other CD4+ T cell subsets.

Amplification of full-length TCR variable regions was done by 5' RACE PCR using constant-region reverse primers, and this step was followed by semi-nested PCR with Nested Universal Primer A. Using the ReliaPrep RNA Cell Miniprep System, total RNA was extracted, and the SMARTer RACE 5'/3' Kit was then used to reverse transcribe the RNA into 5'RACE-ready cDNA. Multiplex adaptors were used to barcode full-length TCR alpha and beta libraries, and the barcoded libraries were sequenced on an Illumina MiSeq. The source study handled its data this way. For each of nine subset-tissue groups, sequencing data from the five patients were combined, and the groups were compared by unsupervised clustering of TCR gene usage. The Morisita-Horn index, with shared sequences weighted by their contribution to each repertoire, was used to calculate repertoire similarity. The public sequencing data were trimmed at Q25 with fastp and processed into clonotypes with MiXCR by TCRdb, which kept only in-frame beta chains. CDR3 protein duplicates are merged, each entry listing the most common genes and DNA. It is TCRdb's table, rather than the study itself, that gives the V and J calls and clone size. The sample contains approximately 29,000 distinct CDR3 sequences, under 30% of them found a single time. Jointly, the top ten make up about 3.9% of the sample.

Ten or more counts support this clonotype. Its antigen target is currently unknown. No base qualities exist here, and no much larger clone lies one base off it. The research as a whole found: In terms of TCR gene usage, tumor memory CD4+ T cells clustered together with blood and lymph node memory CD4+ cells, as well as with lymph node naive CD4+ cells. The greatest overlap of tumor-infiltrating Treg TCR alpha and beta sequences was observed with tumor naive CD4+ T cells, followed by blood naive CD4+ T cells. The larger-cohort validation was restricted to a single TCR beta V-J rearrangement rather than whole repertoires.

Naive CD4+ T cells were purified with the Miltenyi Naive CD4+ T Cell Isolation kit, with Tregs depleted using CD25 microbeads. Tregs, naive and memory CD4+ T cells from tumor, blood and ipsilateral draining lymph nodes of five breast cancer patients underwent full-length TCR alpha and beta sequencing. Tumor tissue and lymph nodes obtained from ipsilateral axillary dissection were perfused with PBS, minced and then digested with collagenase I and hyaluronidase. Ficoll density gradient centrifugation was used to isolate mononuclear cells from either lymph nodes or roughly 46 ml of peripheral blood. A purity exceeding 90% was confirmed by FACS for the sorted cell populations. From the cysteine through the phenylalanine, the CDR3 covers 16 amino acids. The read is trimmed to its CDR3 DNA, 48 bases read in frame from base 1. The germline V gene gives CDR1 as SGHRS and CDR2 as YFSETQ. Unmatched junction bases come to 8, with V trimmed by 4 bases and J by 2 bases.

The sample comprised naive CD4+ T cells sorted from a lymph node. The cell subset or site label here, explained by the study, means: naive CD4+ T cells, CD4+CD45RA+CD25-. The chain employs TRBV5-1 and TRBJ2-2, and TRBD2 matches 7 of the central bases. The source of this sequence is a female donor with breast cancer. The CDR3 reads as follows: CASSAILATNTGELFF. The DNA sequence follows: TGCGCCAGCAGCGCGATACTAGCGACCAACACCGGGGAGCTGTTTTTT.